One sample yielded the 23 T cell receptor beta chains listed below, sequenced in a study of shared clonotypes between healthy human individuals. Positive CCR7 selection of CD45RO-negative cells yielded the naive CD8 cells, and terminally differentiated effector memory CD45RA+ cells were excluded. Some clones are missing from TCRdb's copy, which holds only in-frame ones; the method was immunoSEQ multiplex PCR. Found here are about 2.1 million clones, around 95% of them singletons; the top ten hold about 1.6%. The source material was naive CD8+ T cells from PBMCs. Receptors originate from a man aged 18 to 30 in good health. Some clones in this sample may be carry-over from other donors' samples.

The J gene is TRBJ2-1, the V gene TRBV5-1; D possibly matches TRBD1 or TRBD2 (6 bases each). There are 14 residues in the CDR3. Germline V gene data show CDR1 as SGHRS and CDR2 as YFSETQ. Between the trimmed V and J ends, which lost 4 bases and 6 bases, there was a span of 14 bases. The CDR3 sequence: CASSLGGWGNEQFF. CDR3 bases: TGCGCCAGCAGCCTGGGGGGCTGGGGCAATGAGCAGTTCTTC.

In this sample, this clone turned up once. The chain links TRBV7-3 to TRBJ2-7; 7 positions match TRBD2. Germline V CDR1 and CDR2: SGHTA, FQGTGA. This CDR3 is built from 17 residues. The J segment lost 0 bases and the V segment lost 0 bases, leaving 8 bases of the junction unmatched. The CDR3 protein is CASSLTPYGGSSYEQYF. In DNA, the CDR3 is TGTGCCAGCAGCTTAACCCCATATGGCGGGAGCTCCTACGAGCAGTACTTC.

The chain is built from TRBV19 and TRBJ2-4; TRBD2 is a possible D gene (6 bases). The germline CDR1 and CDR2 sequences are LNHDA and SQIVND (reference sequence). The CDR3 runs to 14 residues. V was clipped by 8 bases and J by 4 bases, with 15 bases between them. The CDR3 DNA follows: TGTGCCAGTTCACCGGGGGACTTAAAAAACATTCAGTACTTC. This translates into CASSPGDLKNIQYF.

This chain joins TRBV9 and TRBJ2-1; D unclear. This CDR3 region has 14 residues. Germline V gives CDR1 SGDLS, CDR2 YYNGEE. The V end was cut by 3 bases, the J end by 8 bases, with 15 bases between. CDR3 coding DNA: TGTGCCAGCAGCGCCCGGGCCCCATGGGATGAGCAGTTCTTC. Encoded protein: CASSARAPWDEQFF. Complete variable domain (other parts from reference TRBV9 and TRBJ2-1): DSGVTQTPKHLITATGQRVTLRCSPRSGDLSVYWYQQSLDQGLQFLIQYYNGEERAKGNILERFSAQQFPDLHSELNLSSLELGDSALYFCASSARAPWDEQFFGPGTRLTVL.

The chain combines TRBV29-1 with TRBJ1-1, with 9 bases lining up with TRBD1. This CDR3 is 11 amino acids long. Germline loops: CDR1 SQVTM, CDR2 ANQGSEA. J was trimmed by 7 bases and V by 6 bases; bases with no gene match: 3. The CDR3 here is CSVGQGGEAFF. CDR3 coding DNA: TGCAGCGTGGGACAGGGCGGTGAAGCTTTCTTT.

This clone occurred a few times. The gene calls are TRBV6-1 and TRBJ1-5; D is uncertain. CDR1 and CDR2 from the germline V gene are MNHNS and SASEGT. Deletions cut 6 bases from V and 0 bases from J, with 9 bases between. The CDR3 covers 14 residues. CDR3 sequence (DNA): TGTGCCAGCAGCTCGGGATTTAGCAATCAGCCCCAGCATTTT. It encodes CASSSGFSNQPQHF.

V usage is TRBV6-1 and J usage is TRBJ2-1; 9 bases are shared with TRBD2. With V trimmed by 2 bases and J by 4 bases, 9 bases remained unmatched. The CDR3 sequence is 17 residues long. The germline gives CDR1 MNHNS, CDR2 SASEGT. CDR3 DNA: TGTGCCAGCAGTGAAAACCACGGGCGGGAGGGGTACAATGAGCAGTTCTTC. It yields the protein CASSENHGREGYNEQFF.

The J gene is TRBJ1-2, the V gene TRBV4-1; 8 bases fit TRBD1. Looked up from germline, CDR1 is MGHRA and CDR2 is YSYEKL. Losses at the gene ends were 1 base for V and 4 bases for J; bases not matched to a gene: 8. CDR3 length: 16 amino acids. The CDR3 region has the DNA TGCGCCAGCAGCCAAGTCGTGAACAGGGGGGCCTATGGCTACACCTTC. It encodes CASSQVVNRGAYGYTF.

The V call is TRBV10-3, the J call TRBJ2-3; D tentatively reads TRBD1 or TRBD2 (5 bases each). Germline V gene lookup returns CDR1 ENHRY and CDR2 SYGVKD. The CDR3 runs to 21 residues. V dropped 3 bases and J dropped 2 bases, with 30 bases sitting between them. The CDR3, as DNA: TGTGCCATCAGTGACCCAAACTACGGACCGACAGAGCGGTTATACACAGATACGCAGTATTTT. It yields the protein CAISDPNYGPTERLYTDTQYF.

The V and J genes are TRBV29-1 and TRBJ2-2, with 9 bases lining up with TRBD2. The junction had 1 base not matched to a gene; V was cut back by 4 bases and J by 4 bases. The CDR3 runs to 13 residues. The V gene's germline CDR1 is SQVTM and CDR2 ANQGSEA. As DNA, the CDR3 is TGCAGCGTTGCTAGCGGGATCACCGGGGAGCTGTTTTTT. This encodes CSVASGITGELFF.

CDR3 amino acids: CASSYLEATDTQYF. CDR3 bases: TGTGCCAGCAGTTACCTAGAGGCCACAGATACGCAGTATTTT. The V and J genes are TRBV6-5 and TRBJ2-3; D remains ambiguous. Trimming shortened V by 2 bases and J by 2 bases, and 8 bases separated the two germline ends. CDR3 length: 14 residues. CDR1 and CDR2 from the germline V gene are MNHEY and SVGAGI.

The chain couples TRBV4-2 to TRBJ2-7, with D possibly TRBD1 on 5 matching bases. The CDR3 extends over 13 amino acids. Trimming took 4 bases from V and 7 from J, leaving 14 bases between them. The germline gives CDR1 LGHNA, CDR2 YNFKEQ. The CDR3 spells CASSPQGVTEQYF. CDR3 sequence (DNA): TGTGCCAGCAGCCCGCAAGGGGTGACGGAGCAGTACTTC.

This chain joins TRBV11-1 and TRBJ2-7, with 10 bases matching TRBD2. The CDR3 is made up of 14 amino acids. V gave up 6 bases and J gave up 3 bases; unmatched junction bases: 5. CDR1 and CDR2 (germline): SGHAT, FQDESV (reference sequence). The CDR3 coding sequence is TGTGCCAGCAGTCTACTAGCGGGAAGCTACGAGCAGTACTTC. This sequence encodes CASSLLAGSYEQYF. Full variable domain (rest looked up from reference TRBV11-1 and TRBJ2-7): EAEVAQSPRYKITEKSQAVAFWCDPISGHATLYWYRQILGQGPELLVQFQDESVVDDSQLPKDRFSAERLKGVDSTLKIQPAELGDSAMYLCASSLLAGSYEQYFGPGTRLTVT.

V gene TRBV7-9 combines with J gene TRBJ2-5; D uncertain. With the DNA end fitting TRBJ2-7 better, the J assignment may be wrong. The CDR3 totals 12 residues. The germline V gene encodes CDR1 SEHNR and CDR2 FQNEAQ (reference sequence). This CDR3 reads CASSLAAGEQYF. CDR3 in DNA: TGTGCCAGCAGCTTAGCAGCAGGCGAGCAGTACTTC.

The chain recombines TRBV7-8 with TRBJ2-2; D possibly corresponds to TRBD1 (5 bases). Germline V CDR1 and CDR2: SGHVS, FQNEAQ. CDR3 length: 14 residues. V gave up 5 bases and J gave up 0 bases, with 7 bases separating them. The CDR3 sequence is CASSLQANTGELFF. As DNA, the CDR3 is TGTGCCAGCAGCCTACAGGCGAACACCGGGGAGCTGTTTTTT. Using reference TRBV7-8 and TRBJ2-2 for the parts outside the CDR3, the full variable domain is GAGVSQSPRYKVAKRGQDVALRCDPISGHVSLFWYQQALGQGPEFLTYFQNEAQLDKSGLPSDRFFAERPEGSVSTLKIQRTQQEDSAVYLCASSLQANTGELFFGEGSRLTVL.

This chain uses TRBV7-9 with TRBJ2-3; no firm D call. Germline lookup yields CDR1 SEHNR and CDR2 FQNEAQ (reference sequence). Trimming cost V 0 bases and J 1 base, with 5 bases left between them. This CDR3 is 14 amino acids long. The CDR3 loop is CASSLALGTDTQYF. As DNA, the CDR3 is TGTGCCAGCAGCTTAGCGCTGGGCACAGATACGCAGTATTTT.

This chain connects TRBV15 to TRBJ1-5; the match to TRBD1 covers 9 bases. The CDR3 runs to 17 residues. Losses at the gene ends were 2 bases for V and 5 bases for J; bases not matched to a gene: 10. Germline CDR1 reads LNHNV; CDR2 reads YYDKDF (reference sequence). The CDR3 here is CATSRPLTGTGYQPQHF. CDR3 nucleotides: TGTGCCACCAGCAGACCTTTGACCGGGACAGGGTATCAGCCCCAGCATTTT.

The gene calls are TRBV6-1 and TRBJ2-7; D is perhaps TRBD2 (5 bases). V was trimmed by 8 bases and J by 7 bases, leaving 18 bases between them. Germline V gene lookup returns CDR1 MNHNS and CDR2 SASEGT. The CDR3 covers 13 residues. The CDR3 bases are TGTGCCAGCTCGAGGGTCTCCTTTAATGAGCAGTACTTC. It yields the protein CASSRVSFNEQYF.

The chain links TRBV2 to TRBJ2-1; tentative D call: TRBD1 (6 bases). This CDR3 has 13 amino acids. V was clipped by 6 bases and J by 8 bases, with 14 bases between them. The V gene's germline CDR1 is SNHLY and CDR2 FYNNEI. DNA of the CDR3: TGTGCCAGCAGGGACAGTCCTTGGGATGAGCAGTTCTTC. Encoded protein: CASRDSPWDEQFF.

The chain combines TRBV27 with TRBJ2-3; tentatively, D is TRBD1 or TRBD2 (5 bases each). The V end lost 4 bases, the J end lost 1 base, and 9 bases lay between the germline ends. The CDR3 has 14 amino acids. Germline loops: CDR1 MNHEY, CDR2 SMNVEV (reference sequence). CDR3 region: CASSWDVRTDTQYF. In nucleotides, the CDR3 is TGTGCCAGCAGTTGGGACGTCCGCACAGATACGCAGTATTTT.

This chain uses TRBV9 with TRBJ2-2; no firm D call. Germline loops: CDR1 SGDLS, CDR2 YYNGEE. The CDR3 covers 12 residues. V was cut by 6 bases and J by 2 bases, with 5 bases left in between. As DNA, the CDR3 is TGTGCCAGCAACATAAACACCGGGGAGCTGTTTTTT. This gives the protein CASNINTGELFF.

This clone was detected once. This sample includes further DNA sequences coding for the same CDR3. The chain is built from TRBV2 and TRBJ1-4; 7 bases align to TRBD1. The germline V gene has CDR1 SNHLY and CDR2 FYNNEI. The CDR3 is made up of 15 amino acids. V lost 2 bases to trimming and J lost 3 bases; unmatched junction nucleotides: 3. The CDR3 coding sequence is TGTGCCAGCAGTGAAAGGGACAGCCCTAATGAAAAACTGTTTTTT. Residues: CASSERDSPNEKLFF.

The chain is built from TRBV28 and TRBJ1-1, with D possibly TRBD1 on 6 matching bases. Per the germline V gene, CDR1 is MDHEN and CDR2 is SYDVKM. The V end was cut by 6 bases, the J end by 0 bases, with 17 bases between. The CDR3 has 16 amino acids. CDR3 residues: CASRQNRRDMNTEAFF. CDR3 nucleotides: TGTGCCAGCAGGCAAAACAGGAGGGACATGAACACTGAAGCTTTCTTT.